The next 14 T cell receptor beta chains were all read from a single sample in a study of identical twins' blood T cells. TCRdb re-analysed the 5' RACE reads in MiXCR, keeping a single row per CDR3 protein. The sample gives fewer than 450,000 distinct CDR3 sequences, more than 25% of which show up once; around 5.6% is in the top ten. Input material: PBMCs. The receptors derive from a woman aged 18-55 years in good health.

This clonotype has only a few counts. The J gene is TRBJ2-2, the V gene TRBV9; no reliable D call. Germline loops: CDR1 SGDLS, CDR2 YYNGEE. The CDR3 length is 14 residues. V was pared by 2 bases and J by 2 bases, with 7 bases between. CDR3 sequence (DNA): TGTGCCAGCAGCGTTCATAGAAACACCGGGGAGCTGTTTTTT. It encodes CASSVHRNTGELFF. Supplemented by reference TRBV9 and TRBJ2-2, the full variable domain reads DSGVTQTPKHLITATGQRVTLRCSPRSGDLSVYWYQQSLDQGLQFLIQYYNGEERAKGNILERFSAQQFPDLHSELNLSSLELGDSALYFCASSVHRNTGELFFGEGSRLTVL.

Note on this clonotype: The junction does not match germline at one end; this may be a read error. For the CDR3, the DNA is TGTGCCAGCAGCTTAGGAGGTGCGGTGCGGATCAATGATCAGTTCTTC. The encoded protein is CASSLGGAVRINDQFF. This sequence joins TRBV7-9 and TRBJ2-1; D is uncertain. The CDR3 is made up of 16 amino acids. Germline V gene sequence: CDR1 SEHNR, CDR2 FQNEAQ (reference sequence).

CDR3 coding DNA: TGTGCCAGCAGCTTAATTCGGGCAGACCTAGGCTATGGCTACACCTTC. It specifies CASSLIRADLGYGYTF. V is TRBV11-2 and J is TRBJ1-2, with D unclear. The germline V gene encodes CDR1 SGHAT and CDR2 FQNNGV. CDR3 size: 16 residues. V was pared by 2 bases and J by 4 bases, with 17 bases between.

This clonotype has only a few counts. V usage is TRBV14 and J usage is TRBJ1-2; D gene uncertain. Looked up from germline, CDR1 is SGHDN and CDR2 is FVKESK. The CDR3 has 12 residues. The V end was cut by 5 bases, the J end by 6 bases, with 10 bases between. CDR3 DNA: TGTGCCAGCAGCTCTTACCTAGATGGCTACACCTTC. It yields the protein CASSSYLDGYTF.

In the case of this clonotype: A much larger clone lies a single base off, so this may be a read error. The chain joins TRBV7-9 to TRBJ1-2, with 7 bases lining up with TRBD1. Germline values: CDR1 SEHNR, CDR2 FQNEAQ (reference sequence). This CDR3 contains 16 residues. The CDR3 here is CAGSSYLTGTNYGYTF. CDR3 sequence (DNA): TGTGCCGGCAGCTCCTACCTGACAGGGACTAACTATGGCTACACCTTC.

The CDR3 sequence: CASSGNRGNYEQYF. The CDR3, as DNA: TGTGCCAGCAGTGGGAACAGGGGAAACTACGAGCAGTACTTC. This chain joins TRBV2 and TRBJ2-7, with 7 nucleotides matching TRBD1. The germline V gene has CDR1 SNHLY and CDR2 FYNNEI. J lost 3 bases, V lost 4 bases, and 6 bases had no gene match. This CDR3 is built from 14 residues.

This clonotype was recorded at least ten times. V and J are TRBV5-1 and TRBJ2-7; perhaps TRBD1 as D (5 bases). The CDR3 sequence is 14 residues long. The germline V gene encodes CDR1 SGHRS and CDR2 YFSETQ. Trimming took off 0 bases at V and 2 bases at J, with 9 bases between the two ends. CDR3 in DNA: TGCGCCAGCAGCTTGGTTGACAGTGCCTACGAGCAGTACTTC. Its translation is CASSLVDSAYEQYF.

This clonotype was seen a handful of times. The CDR3 is CASTLGDGYTF. CDR3 nucleotide sequence: TGTGCCAGTACCCTAGGGGACGGCTACACCTTC. This chain joins TRBV19 and TRBJ1-2; D might be TRBD1 (5 bases). This CDR3 has 11 amino acids. V was trimmed by 7 bases and J by 8 bases, leaving 11 bases between them. The germline V gene has CDR1 LNHDA and CDR2 SQIVND (reference sequence).

This clonotype was detected only a few times. The rearrangement joins TRBV3-1 to TRBJ1-1; D is unresolved. Trimming pared 4 bases from V and 3 bases from J, leaving 15 bases between. Germline-derived CDR1 and CDR2 are LGHDT and YNNKEL (reference sequence). The CDR3 consists of 15 residues. The CDR3 DNA reads TGTGCCAGCAGCCCCCGGGAGGGAATATACACTGAAGCTTTCTTT. Encoded protein: CASSPREGIYTEAFF.

This clonotype was seen more than once but under ten times. The CDR3 ends on some other residue instead of the conserved phenylalanine or tryptophan, so this is likely a read error. CDR3 in DNA: TGTGCCAGCAGGCGGTTAACCAGTTCCCCATCCTACGAGCAGTACCTC. This translates into CASRRLTSSPSYEQYL. The chain carries TRBV13 and TRBJ2-7, with no clear D. Looked up from germline, CDR1 is PRHDT and CDR2 is FYEKMQ (reference sequence). V gave up 6 bases and J gave up 1 base, with 19 bases separating them. The CDR3 contains 16 residues.

As concerns this clonotype: This may arise from a read error, as a much more abundant clone is one base away. The V and J genes are TRBV5-4 and TRBJ1-2; no clear D. The CDR3 is 12 residues long. CDR1 is SGHNT and CDR2 is YYREEE in the germline V gene (reference sequence). Trimming removed 5 bases at V and 10 bases at J, with 15 bases between. CDR3 in DNA: TGTGCCAGCAGTCTCCTAGGAGAGGTCTACACCTTC. It encodes CASSLLGEVYTF.

This clonotype has ten or more counts. The V gene is TRBV6-5, the J gene TRBJ1-1, with D possibly being TRBD1 (5 bases). The CDR3 runs 15 residues. V gave up 7 bases and J gave up 2 bases, with 17 bases separating them. In germline, CDR1 is MNHEY, CDR2 SVGAGI. DNA of the CDR3: TGTGCCAGCACCCTTATGGGGCAGTTTAACACTGAAGCTTTCTTT. Translation gives CASTLMGQFNTEAFF.

Only a few counts were recorded for this clonotype. The chain recombines TRBV6-6 with TRBJ1-3; D is unresolved. The V gene's germline CDR1 is MNHNY and CDR2 SVGAGI (reference sequence). Trimming shortened V by 7 bases and J by 8 bases, and 15 bases separated the two germline ends. The CDR3 has 13 residues. As DNA, the CDR3 is TGTGCCAGCACCCCGGGATGGGGTGACACCATATATTTT. Translation: CASTPGWGDTIYF.

Ten or more counts support this clonotype. The rearrangement uses TRBV4-3 and TRBJ1-1; D gene uncertain. Trimming cost V 2 bases and J 4 bases, with 8 bases left between them. From germline, CDR1 is LGHNA and CDR2 YSLEER. The CDR3 contains 13 residues. CDR3 amino acids: CASSQNGGTEAFF. The CDR3 bases are TGCGCCAGCAGCCAAAACGGAGGCACTGAAGCTTTCTTT.